The T cell receptor (beta chain) described here comes from a study of early T cells in non-severe SARS-CoV-2 infection. Study in general: Sequenced bulk RNA came from whole blood that was unsorted, and chains were unpaired.

Each cDNA molecule carried a unique molecular identifier. TCRdb reanalysed the 5' RACE reads using MiXCR and keeps one entry per CDR3 protein. The repertoire holds about 60,000 distinct CDR3 sequences, with more than 15% as singletons. This TCR was recovered from an adult who was a healthcare worker with PCR-confirmed SARS-CoV-2 infection or an uninfected control (not recorded which). The specimen was whole blood, collected at baseline.

This CDR3 reads CSGLLDTQYF. Here the CDR3 DNA reads TGCAGCGGGCTACTTGATACGCAGTATTTT. The V gene is TRBV29-1, the J gene TRBJ2-3; D not resolved. Germline V gives CDR1 SQVTM, CDR2 ANQGSEA. The germline V and J ends were trimmed by 7 bases and 6 bases, with 8 bases remaining between them. The CDR3 contains 10 residues.